The 8 T cell receptor beta chains below come from one sample, sequenced in a study of T cells after yellow fever vaccination. TCRdb itself ran the 5' RACE reads through MiXCR, one entry per CDR3 protein. The profile shows tens of thousands of distinct CDR3 sequences, approximately 6.9% of them singletons. The input for sequencing was CD8+ T cells sorted from PBMCs, taken 5 days after the first yellow fever vaccination. The receptors originated from a man younger than 30 who received the YFV17D yellow fever vaccine.

In its sample, this clonotype was seen a few times. The J gene is TRBJ2-1, the V gene TRBV4-3; tentatively, D is TRBD1 or TRBD2 (5 bases each). The CDR3 totals 14 residues. Germline assignment: CDR1 LGHNA and CDR2 YSLEER. V was trimmed by 2 bases and J by 9 bases, leaving 14 bases between them. The CDR3 nucleotides are TGCGCCAGCAGCCAAACGGGACGGCCTTTTGAGCAGTTCTTC. Its protein is CASSQTGRPFEQFF.

The chain is built from TRBV4-2 and TRBJ2-3; 9 positions match TRBD1. V shed 1 base and J 5 bases; nucleotides not matched to a gene: 7. This CDR3 is built from 16 residues. Germline V lookup: CDR1 LGHNA, CDR2 YNFKEQ. The CDR3 loop is CASSQVDRGFEDTQYF. The DNA for the CDR3 is TGTGCCAGCAGCCAAGTCGACAGGGGGTTTGAAGATACGCAGTATTTT.

This clonotype showed up just a few times. The chain is built from TRBV4-1 and TRBJ1-1; possibly TRBD1 for D (6 bases). The V gene lost 1 base and the J gene lost 0 bases, with 12 bases spanning the gap. The CDR3 totals 16 residues. Germline values: CDR1 MGHRA, CDR2 YSYEKL. CDR3 residues: CASSQGTGIMNTEAFF. The CDR3 bases are TGCGCCAGCAGCCAAGGTACAGGGATCATGAACACTGAAGCTTTCTTT.

This clonotype was detected ten times or more. The rearrangement joins TRBV27 to TRBJ2-1; the match to TRBD2 covers 16 bases. This CDR3 region has 15 residues. Germline CDR1 is MNHEY and CDR2 is SMNVEV (reference sequence). V shed 5 bases, J shed 8 bases, and the junction held 3 bases outside the gene matches. The CDR3 sequence: CASSLGTSGGDEQFF. The DNA for the CDR3 is TGTGCCAGCAGTCTCGGGACTAGCGGGGGGGATGAGCAGTTCTTC.

The chain recombines TRBV19 with TRBJ1-5; D is uncertain. In germline, CDR1 is LNHDA, CDR2 SQIVND (reference sequence). This CDR3 region has 15 residues. Trimming stripped 5 bases from V and 0 bases from J, with 11 bases between. The CDR3 DNA reads as TGTGCCAGTAGTTACCAGGACTATAGCAATCAGCCCCAGCATTTT. Amino acids: CASSYQDYSNQPQHF. The whole variable domain, remainder taken from reference TRBV19 and TRBJ1-5, is DGGITQSPKYLFRKEGQNVTLSCEQNLNHDAMYWYRQDPGQGLRLIYYSQIVNDFQKGDIAEGYSVSREKKESFPLTVTSAQKNPTAFYLCASSYQDYSNQPQHFGDGTRLSIL.

This clonotype was seen ten or more times. The chain recombines TRBV7-9 with TRBJ1-4, with TRBD1 identical over 9 bases. J lost 8 bases, V lost 5 bases, and 9 bases had no gene match. Germline CDR1 is SEHNR and CDR2 is FQNEAQ (reference sequence). There are 15 residues in the CDR3. The CDR3 region is CASSARDRAGEKLFF. CDR3 coding DNA: TGTGCCAGCAGCGCCCGGGACAGGGCCGGGGAAAAACTGTTTTTT.

This clonotype was counted a few times. The chain combines TRBV6-1 with TRBJ1-2, with 7 bases identical to TRBD1. The CDR3 loop spans 13 amino acids. Germline CDR1 reads MNHNS; CDR2 reads SASEGT. J was trimmed by 8 bases and V by 6 bases; bases with no gene match: 9. The chain's CDR3 is CASRQGVGFGYTF. The CDR3 DNA reads TGTGCCAGCAGGCAGGGGGTCGGCTTCGGCTACACCTTC.

CDR3 loop: CASSGDGIYGYTF. In DNA, the CDR3 is TGTGCCAGCAGTGGGGACGGGATCTATGGCTACACCTTC. J is TRBJ1-2 and V is TRBV7-2, with D perhaps TRBD1 (5 bases). The length of the CDR3 is 13 residues. CDR1 and CDR2 (germline): SGHTA, FQGNSA. V was shortened by 6 bases and J by 4 bases, with 12 bases between the two germline ends.